The present TCR beta chain was sequenced within a study of CD8 T cells in ankylosing spondylitis. General study findings and limits: Within matched ankylosing spondylitis synovial fluid, disease-linked clones were reportedly significantly enriched. Previously reported in reactive arthritis synovial fluid and blood were some of the motif variants. The authors found the disease-linked clones to be CD8+ and relatively rare in peripheral blood. One TCR beta motif, made up of eight highly homologous variants, appeared characteristic of ankylosing spondylitis blood.

Trimming left V 2 bases short and J 8 bases short, with 7 bases between. Germline loops: CDR1 MNHEY, CDR2 SVGEGT. The CDR3 is made up of 12 amino acids. Making the TCR beta libraries involved quantitative 5'-RACE with molecular barcodes. TCRdb independently ran MiXCR on the 5' RACE reads; one entry per CDR3 protein. The table includes 350,000 to 450,000 distinct CDR3 sequences, around 26% detected once. This clonotype came up a few times. The antigen remains undetermined. The TCR sequence derives from a male donor with ankylosing spondylitis. The chain links TRBV6-2 or TRBV6-3 to TRBJ2-1; D is possibly TRBD1 (6 bases). Sequencing input: blood, either unsorted or a sorted T cell fraction (not recorded which). CDR3 nucleotides: TGTGCCAGCAGTTACCCAGGGGATGAGCAGTTCTTC. Translating it yields CASSYPGDEQFF.